This TCR beta chain was obtained from a study of cytomegalovirus exposure and HLA in healthy donors (dated by TCRdb to 2016 to 2017). The study in broad terms: An earlier analysis of approximately 640 of the donors reported roughly 270 Gb of sequence data and some 120 million unique TCR beta sequences from around 200 million T cells. Donor age, sex, ethnicity and CMV serostatus were collected together with the repertoire data. Along with the roughly 670-subject first cohort, a separate validation cohort of 120 different subjects was used. Among about 360 genotyped donors of the cohort, an average of 235,054 unique TCR beta nucleotide sequences were sequenced per donor, roughly 20% of them non-productive. To study patterns of TCR occurrence, a later analysis re-analyzed previously published TCR beta repertoires from just over 650 donors and added high-resolution HLA genotyping. The study used immunosequencing to profile the T cell repertoires of about 670 subjects and linked those repertoires to cytomegalovirus serostatus. Both class I and class II loci were covered by HLA typing, at four-digit resolution. Rather than drawing on any new phenotypic data, the later analysis identified candidate immune exposures from TCR beta sequences and the way those sequences occurred across donors. Every discovery cohort repertoire had been produced on one sequencing platform. Of the 398 genotyped donors, 75% to 85% were placed in the genetic ancestry cluster associated with self-reported Caucasian donors. An earlier analysis of 587 of the donors used high-throughput TCR beta sequencing to judge whether each TCR beta V gene segment behaved as functional or pseudogenic. The number of donors typed differed by locus, with about 629-630 for A, B, C, DRB1 and DQB1, roughly 520 for DQA1, under 610 for DPA1, and around 460 for DPB1. A later genetic analysis took genome-wide SNP genotypes for about 55% of the roughly 700 donors and used that subset as a discovery cohort. Because of strong linkage in the cohort, roughly five DR-DQ haplotypes were treated as single units for association and clustering. An early release that covered several hundred HLA-typed donors contained 250 to 350 gigabases of sequencing data and around 80 million unique TCR sequences. The study combined high-throughput TCR immunosequencing, statistical association of individual TCRs with disease status, and machine learning to predict cytomegalovirus infection status. The study aimed to test whether signatures of past pathogen exposure could be identified by cataloging public T cell receptors. The research as a whole found: The cohort was sequenced for TCR beta chains only, and without alpha or paired-chain data the features that could be detected were limited. Several of the top co-occurrence clusters appeared to be linked to parvovirus B19, influenza, CMV and Epstein-Barr virus, according to a later analysis. A later analysis found that HLA-associated TCR beta chains were more clonally expanded and had lower generation probabilities than equally common non-associated chains. Correlated functional status among segregating V segments might be attributable to linkage disequilibrium, but an unknown experimental factor could not be ruled out. An earlier analysis of some 590 of the donors showed that most TCR beta V segments appeared in productive rearrangements either about 87% or about 30% of the time, which broadly matched IMGT annotations. HLA typing was unavailable for some donors at each locus, so association tests used only the typed subset. Approximately 16 rarely observed V segments, including chromosome 9 orphons, were excluded from the earlier analysis of just under 600 of the donors because counts were too low. CMV serostatus was the only immune exposure information available for the cohort. Strong co-occurrence of HLA alleles, especially DR and DQ, made assigning TCR associations to individual alleles difficult. A few of the identified cytomegalovirus-associated TCR beta chains were confirmed in vitro to be specific for cytomegalovirus antigens. According to a later genetic analysis, donors in an Asian-associated ancestry cluster had fewer N-insertions in productive TCRs than the approximately 670-donor mean. The presence/absence analyses assumed that sequencing depth was roughly uniform across donors, and that assumption may not be true. It was suggested by the authors that the approach could potentially be generalized to other disease states and immunological phenotypes. An association between a missense DCLRE1C variant and V-gene and J-gene trimming of TCR beta chains was found in a later genetic analysis and replicated in an independent cohort. In a later analysis, TCR association rates were found to vary across HLA loci, with the most associated TCRs seen for DRB1 alleles and the fewest for HLA-C alleles. While some public TCRs were present in many individuals, most TCR sequences turned up only very rarely across donors. A cluster of highly shared sequence variants was judged likely to represent a technical artifact of the sequencing pipeline. The classifier was reported to diagnose cytomegalovirus status with high specificity and sensitivity in both the original cohort and the validation cohort. Some IMGT-functional V segments, including TRBV6-2 and TRBV6-3, could not be distinguished by the 87-base-pair reads and were therefore excluded. A later analysis associated around 16,000 TCR beta sequences with specific HLA alleles at a false discovery rate of 0.05. According to a later analysis, most CMV-associated TCR beta chains appeared to be HLA-restricted, and the HLA associations seemed to be driven largely by CMV exposure. In the study, approximately 160 TCR beta chains were listed as associated with cytomegalovirus. A further reported finding was that TCR beta sequences accurately predicted the HLA-A and HLA-B alleles for most subjects in the first cohort.

In total, just over 650 healthy bone marrow donors made up the cohort. Cohort members were all nominally healthy when sampled, although unrecorded immune exposures were likely present. The donor tested CMV seropositive, placing the donor among the 250 to 350 seropositive members of the cohort. Every donor gave a peripheral blood sample, and the peripheral blood mononuclear cells from that sample were used for TCR beta sequencing. Genomic DNA extraction from the blood cell samples was performed with the Qiagen DNeasy Blood Extraction Kit. Inclusive of the bounding cysteine and phenylalanine, the CDR3 is 14 residues long. The kept DNA is CDR3 alone, 42 bases in frame from the first base. For this chain, trimming is 5 bases at the V end and 3 bases at the J end, and the number of junction bases without a gene match is 6. CDR1 and CDR2 are drawn from the germline V gene: SGHTA, FQGNSA. Notes on this clone: Its specific antigen is unknown. Base-call qualities are not available, and no considerably larger clone is one nucleotide away.

Library method: the immunoSEQ multiplex PCR assay. For the multiplex PCR, a mixture combining 60 forward primers for TCR Vbeta segments and 13 reverse primers for TCR Jbeta segments was used. Amplification of the CDR3 region of rearranged TCR beta genes was performed with a multiplex PCR assay on genomic DNA. On the Illumina HiSeq System, the amplified TCR beta libraries were sequenced as 87-base-pair reads. Regarding the original processing steps: In a later analysis, some 80 million unique TCR beta chains were counted across the 690 or so repertoires, and approximately 11 million of these chains were shared by at least two donors. A nearest-neighbor algorithm error-corrected the raw reads and collapsed the reads into unique sequences, merging closely related sequences to remove PCR and sequencing errors. CDR3 sequences were aligned to IMGT reference sequences to assign V, D and J gene segments. For a sequence to be retained, a match of at least six nucleotides was required to both a V gene segment and a J gene segment. Rearrangements were called productive when the CDR3 lacked stop codons and stayed in frame with V and J; all others were non-productive. Following IMGT convention, CDR3 was defined as the stretch from the second conserved V-encoded cysteine to the conserved J-encoded phenylalanine. The earlier analysis of fewer than 750 of the donors excluded sequences that lacked an unambiguous match to a single V gene segment. An earlier analysis of several hundred of the donors called V segments functional above 56.7% productive rearrangements and segregating when the between-donor standard deviation exceeded 5%. A statistical classification framework was built for diagnosing cytomegalovirus status from the catalog of TCR beta chain sequences. V and J gene assignment, in a later analysis, came from comparing TCR nucleotide sequences with IMGT/GENE-DB human TR gene sequences. Using the TCRdist pipeline, a later analysis assigned CDR3 sequences along with most-parsimonious VDJ recombination scenarios. In a later analysis, every TCR beta chain was defined by the combination of its CDR3 amino acid sequence and its V-gene family, and reads without a unique V-gene family were dropped. A later analysis removed several hundred highly shared, low-generation-probability nucleotide sequences to deal with suspected cross-contamination and a sequencing artifact. For each public chain, a later analysis derived a clonal expansion index from normalized ranks of inferred template counts within each repertoire. In a later analysis, generation probabilities were computed using a VDJ recombination model fitted to out-of-frame rearrangements, and the results were checked against IGoR. In a later analysis, hypergeometric tests were used to score TCR-TCR, TCR-HLA and TCR-CMV co-occurrence, with a repertoire-size bias correction applied to TCR pairs. False discovery rates were estimated in a later analysis by permuting HLA or CMV assignments 20 times. A later analysis grouped co-occurring TCRs with DBSCAN, adding TCRdist sequence similarity when clustering within HLA-allele-positive subsets. Repertoires with fewer than 30,000 or more than 120,000 public chains, plus five repertoires with anomalous nucleotide sharing, were excluded from co-occurrence clustering. Not all clones reach the TCRdb copy of this immuneACCESS table, which keeps in-frame sequences only. Checked studies attribute under half of the gap to unresolved V genes and leave the rest unexplained. That table supplies the V and J calls and clone size; D and trimming were determined from the DNA. Across this sample there are around 210,000 clones, with 70% to 80% seen only once. Approximately 0.39% of the sample lies in the top ten.

Recombination linked TRBV7-2 to TRBJ2-7, with 8 bases in between that match TRBD2. This TCR derives from a male donor in good health and CMV-seropositive. The sample was PBMCs. In nucleotide form, the sequence is TGTGCCAGCAGCCAACCCGGGACTAGCTACGAGCAGTACTTC. Its coded protein is CASSQPGTSYEQYF.